This TCR beta chain comes out of a study of cytomegalovirus exposure and HLA in healthy donors. The study, taken as a whole, reports: A few of the chains that were CMV-associated were confirmed in vitro to be specific for CMV antigens. The presence/absence work took it that sequencing depth was about the same across donors. Based on reports, TCR beta sequences accurately predicted HLA-A and HLA-B alleles for most subjects.

This clone appeared a few times. Its antigen is unknown. Looked up from germline, CDR1 is SNHLY and CDR2 is FYNNEI. The germline V and J ends were trimmed by 7 bases and 1 base, with 10 bases remaining between them. This CDR3 contains 13 residues. Use of 60 Vbeta and 13 Jbeta primers characterized the PCR. Assay: immunoSEQ multiplex PCR; the TCRdb copy retains only in-frame clones and omits some. Among about 84,000 clones listed, around 90% were seen once. Sequencing input: PBMCs. The chain is built from TRBV2 and TRBJ1-2; unclear D gene. The TCR sequence derives from a young man in good health and CMV-seronegative. The CDR3 sequence is CASMRENNYGYTF. Written as DNA, the CDR3 is TGTGCCAGCATGAGGGAGAATAACTATGGCTACACCTTC.